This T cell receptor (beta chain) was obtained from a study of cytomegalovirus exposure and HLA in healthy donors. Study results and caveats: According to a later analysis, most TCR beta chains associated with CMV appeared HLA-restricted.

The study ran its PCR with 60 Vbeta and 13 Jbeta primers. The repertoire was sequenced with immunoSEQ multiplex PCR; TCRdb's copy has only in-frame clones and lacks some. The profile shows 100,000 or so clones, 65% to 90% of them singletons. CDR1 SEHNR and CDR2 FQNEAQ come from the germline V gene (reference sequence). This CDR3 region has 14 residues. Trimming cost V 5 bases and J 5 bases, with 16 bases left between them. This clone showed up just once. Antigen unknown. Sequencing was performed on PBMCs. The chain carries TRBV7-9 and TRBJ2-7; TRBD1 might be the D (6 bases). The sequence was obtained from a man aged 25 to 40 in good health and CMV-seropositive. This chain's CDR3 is CASSDRDTANEQYF. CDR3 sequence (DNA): TGTGCCAGCAGCGACCGGGACACTGCCAACGAGCAGTACTTC.